The 16 T cell receptor beta chains below all came from one sample that was sequenced in a study of shared clonotypes between healthy human individuals. Some clones are missing from TCRdb's copy, which holds only in-frame ones; the method was immunoSEQ multiplex PCR. This sample has about 690,000 clones; roughly 91% occur once, and the top ten carry 30% to 40%. Material for sequencing was memory CD8+ T cells from PBMCs. Subset: CD45RO+ cells pooled with CCR7-negative TemRA cells. The receptors were gathered from a young man in good health. Some clones in this sample may be carry-over from other donors' samples.

Note on this clone: A read error may account for a junction end that differs from germline. The gene calls are TRBV9 and TRBJ2-7; the D is unclear. The CDR3 has 12 residues. Germline V CDR1 and CDR2: SGDLS, YYNGEE. CDR3 nucleotides: TGTGCCAGCAGCGTAGCGGGCAGCCCCCTCTCCTTC. Translation gives CASSVAGSPLSF.

The chain couples TRBV7-9 to TRBJ2-7; TRBD1 might be the D (5 bases). Germline V gene lookup returns CDR1 SEHNR and CDR2 FQNEAQ (reference sequence). V dropped 5 bases and J dropped 3 bases, with 14 bases sitting between them. The CDR3 length is 14 residues. The CDR3 region is CASSRRWGHYEQYF. The CDR3 region has the DNA TGTGCCAGCAGCCGAAGGTGGGGCCACTACGAGCAGTACTTC.

This clone was counted once. Other nucleotide sequences in the sample specify the same CDR3. V is TRBV19 and J is TRBJ2-7; D might be TRBD1 (6 bases). CDR1 and CDR2 (germline): LNHDA, SQIVND (reference sequence). Trimming left V 6 bases short and J 1 base short, with 10 bases between. The CDR3 covers 13 residues. The CDR3 nucleotides are TGTGCCAGTAGCCCGACAGGATCCTACGAGCAGTACTTC. The encoded protein is CASSPTGSYEQYF.

The count of this clone is one. The J gene is TRBJ1-1, the V gene TRBV5-6; D remains unclear. The V end was cut by 3 bases, the J end by 5 bases, with 20 bases between. This CDR3 is 16 amino acids long. Looked up from germline, CDR1 is SGHDT and CDR2 is YYEEEE. The CDR3 loop is CASSSLRLSQGTEAFF. The CDR3 DNA reads as TGTGCCAGCAGCTCACTACGACTCTCTCAAGGGACTGAAGCTTTCTTT.

The V call is TRBV7-9, the J call TRBJ2-1; D perhaps matches TRBD2 (6 bases). The CDR3 sequence is 15 residues long. V shed 0 bases and J shed 3 bases, with 9 bases lying between them. The germline gives CDR1 SEHNR, CDR2 FQNEAQ (reference sequence). The CDR3 sequence: CASSLAGGFYNEQFF. CDR3 nucleotide sequence: TGTGCCAGCAGCTTAGCGGGAGGCTTCTACAATGAGCAGTTCTTC.

This clone was seen a single time. The rearrangement uses TRBV19 and TRBJ1-5; a weak D match, TRBD1 (6 bases). V was pared by 10 bases and J by 1 base, with 14 bases between. CDR3 length equals 14 residues. CDR1 is LNHDA and CDR2 is SQIVND in the germline V gene (reference sequence). The CDR3, as DNA: TGTGCCACTCGATTCGGGGGCAGCAATCAGCCCCAGCATTTT. It is translated as CATRFGGSNQPQHF.

V and J are TRBV28 and TRBJ2-2; no clear D. The CDR3 totals 14 residues. Germline V gene lookup returns CDR1 MDHEN and CDR2 SYDVKM. The V end was cut by 3 bases, the J end by 2 bases, with 7 bases between. CDR3 in DNA: TGTGCCAGCAGTTTCGGTGAAAACACCGGGGAGCTGTTTTTT. Encoded protein: CASSFGENTGELFF.

The V and J genes are TRBV4-1 and TRBJ1-5, with TRBD1 matching over 8 bases. This CDR3 comprises 16 residues. V lost 3 bases and J lost 4; bases outside the gene matches: 8. Germline V CDR1 and CDR2: MGHRA, YSYEKL. The CDR3 DNA reads TGCGCCAGCAGCCATTCCTGGACAGGGTTAAATCAGCCCCAGCATTTT. It translates to CASSHSWTGLNQPQHF.

In nucleotides, the CDR3 is TGCAGCGTTGAAGATCTGGGTCAGAAAAACACTGAAGCTTTCTTT. Protein product: CSVEDLGQKNTEAFF. The chain is built from TRBV29-1 and TRBJ1-1, with D unclear. V was trimmed by 0 bases and J by 2 bases, leaving 13 bases between them. The CDR3 sequence is 15 residues long. CDR1 and CDR2 from the germline V gene are SQVTM and ANQGSEA.

This clone showed up just a few times. The chain joins TRBV2 to TRBJ2-7, with TRBD2 matching 14 bases. The CDR3 is 18 residues long. Germline V lookup: CDR1 SNHLY, CDR2 FYNNEI. V was clipped by 2 bases and J by 4 bases; unmatched bases: 10. This CDR3 is CASSERGTSGSRGYEQYF. The CDR3 nucleotides are TGTGCCAGCAGTGAAAGGGGGACTAGCGGGAGTCGGGGATACGAGCAGTACTTC.

The chain carries TRBV7-6 and TRBJ2-1, with a possible D match to TRBD2 (5 bases). V was clipped by 5 bases and J by 1 base, with 12 bases between them. The CDR3 spans 15 residues. Germline CDR1 is SGHVS and CDR2 is FNYEAQ. CDR3 DNA: TGTGCCAGCAGCCTTCAGGACTCTTCCTACAATGAGCAGTTCTTC. The encoded protein is CASSLQDSSYNEQFF.

CDR3 nucleotide sequence: TGTGCCAGCAGCTTAGTGCCTAGCGGGAGCGGGAGCGAGCAGTACTTC. Its translation: CASSLVPSGSGSEQYF. This rearrangement joins TRBV11-2 to TRBJ2-7, with TRBD2 identical over 10 bases. J lost 6 bases, V lost 1 base, and 9 bases had no gene match. Per the germline V gene, CDR1 is SGHAT and CDR2 is FQNNGV. The CDR3 spans 16 residues.

This clone was seen a handful of times. The same CDR3 is also encoded by other DNA sequences in this sample. The V call is TRBV6-5, the J call TRBJ2-7, with 9 bases lining up with TRBD1. This CDR3 contains 14 residues. The germline gives CDR1 MNHEY, CDR2 SVGAGI. After removal of 0 bases from V and 4 bases from J, the junction contained 1 base not matched to a gene. CDR3 sequence reads: CASSYSDRGYEQYF. CDR3 nucleotides: TGTGCCAGCAGTTACTCCGACAGGGGGTACGAGCAGTACTTC.

The rearrangement uses TRBV10-3 and TRBJ1-1; D uncertain. From germline, CDR1 is ENHRY and CDR2 SYGVKD. The ends were cut back, 5 bases at V and 3 bases at J, with 13 bases in the middle. The CDR3 spans 14 residues. CDR3 amino acids: CAISWGISDTEAFF. Written as DNA, the CDR3 is TGTGCCATCAGTTGGGGAATTTCGGACACTGAAGCTTTCTTT.

To note about this clone: This specimen includes other DNA sequences encoding the same CDR3. The rearrangement joins TRBV27 to TRBJ1-2; D not certain. There are 13 residues in the CDR3. Germline loops: CDR1 MNHEY, CDR2 SMNVEV (reference sequence). V was clipped by 0 bases and J by 2 bases, with 4 bases between them. The CDR3 region is CASSLSSNYGYTF. As DNA, the CDR3 is TGTGCCAGCAGTTTATCTTCGAACTATGGCTACACCTTC.

This clone was found many times. The chain links TRBV2 to TRBJ2-1; possibly TRBD1 or TRBD2 for D (5 bases each). V shed 8 bases and J shed 0 bases, with 17 bases lying between them. CDR3 length equals 16 residues. Germline CDR1 reads SNHLY; CDR2 reads FYNNEI. The CDR3 region is CASGGHRDHSYNEQFF. CDR3 bases: TGTGCCAGCGGTGGGCATCGGGACCACTCCTACAATGAGCAGTTCTTC.